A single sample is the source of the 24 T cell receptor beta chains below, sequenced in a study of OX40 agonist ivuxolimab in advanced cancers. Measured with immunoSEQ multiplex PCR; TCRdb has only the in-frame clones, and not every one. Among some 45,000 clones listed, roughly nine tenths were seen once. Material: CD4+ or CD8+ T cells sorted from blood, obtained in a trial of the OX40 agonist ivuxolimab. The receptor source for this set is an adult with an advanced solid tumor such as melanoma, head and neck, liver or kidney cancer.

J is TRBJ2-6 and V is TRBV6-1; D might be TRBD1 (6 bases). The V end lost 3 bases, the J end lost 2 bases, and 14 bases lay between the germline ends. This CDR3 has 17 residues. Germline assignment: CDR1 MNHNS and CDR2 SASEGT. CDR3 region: CASSEAGTPPGANVLTF. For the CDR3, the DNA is TGTGCCAGCAGTGAGGCCGGGACACCTCCTGGGGCCAACGTCCTGACTTTC.

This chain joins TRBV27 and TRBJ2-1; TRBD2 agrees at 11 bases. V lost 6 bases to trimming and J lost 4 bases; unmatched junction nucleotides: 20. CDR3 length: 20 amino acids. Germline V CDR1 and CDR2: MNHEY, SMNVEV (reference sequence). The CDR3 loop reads CASSRNYGMRLAGSYNEQFF. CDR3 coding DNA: TGTGCCAGCAGCAGAAATTACGGCATGCGACTAGCGGGGTCGTACAATGAGCAGTTCTTC.

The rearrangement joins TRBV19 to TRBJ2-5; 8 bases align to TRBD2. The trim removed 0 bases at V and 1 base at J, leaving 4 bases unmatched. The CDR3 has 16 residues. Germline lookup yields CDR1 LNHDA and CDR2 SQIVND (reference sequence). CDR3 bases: TGTGCCAGTAGTATAGACGTAGCGGGGCCCCAAGAGACCCAGTACTTC. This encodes CASSIDVAGPQETQYF.

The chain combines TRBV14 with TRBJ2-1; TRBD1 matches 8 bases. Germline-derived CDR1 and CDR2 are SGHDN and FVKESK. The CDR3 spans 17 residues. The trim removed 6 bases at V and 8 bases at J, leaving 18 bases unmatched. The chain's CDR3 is CASRPYPAGTGGDEQFF. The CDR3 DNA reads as TGTGCCAGCAGGCCTTACCCCGCCGGGACAGGCGGGGATGAGCAGTTCTTC.

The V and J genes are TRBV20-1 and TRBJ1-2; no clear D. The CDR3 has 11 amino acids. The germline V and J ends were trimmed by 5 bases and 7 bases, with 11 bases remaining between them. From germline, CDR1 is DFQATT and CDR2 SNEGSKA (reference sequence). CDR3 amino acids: CSAPHYSGYTF. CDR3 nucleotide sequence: TGCAGTGCTCCCCACTATAGTGGCTACACCTTC.

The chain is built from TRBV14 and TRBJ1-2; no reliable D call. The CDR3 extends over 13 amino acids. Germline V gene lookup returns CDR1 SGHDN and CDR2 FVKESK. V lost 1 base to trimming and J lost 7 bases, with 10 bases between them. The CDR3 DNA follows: TGTGCCAGCAGCCAAGGGGTTCTAAGTGGCTACACCTTC. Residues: CASSQGVLSGYTF. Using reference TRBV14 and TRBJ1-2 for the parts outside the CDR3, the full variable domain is EAGVTQFPSHSVIEKGQTVTLRCDPISGHDNLYWYRRVMGKEIKFLLHFVKESKQDESGMPNNRFLAERTGGTYSTLKVQPAELEDSGVYFCASSQGVLSGYTFGSGTRLTVV.

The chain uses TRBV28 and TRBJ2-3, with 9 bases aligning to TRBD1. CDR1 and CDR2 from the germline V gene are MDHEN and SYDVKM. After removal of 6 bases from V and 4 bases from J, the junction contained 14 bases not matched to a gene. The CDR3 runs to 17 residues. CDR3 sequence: CASSPLIQGAGADTQYF. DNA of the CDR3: TGTGCCAGCAGCCCCCTTATACAGGGGGCAGGAGCAGATACGCAGTATTTT.

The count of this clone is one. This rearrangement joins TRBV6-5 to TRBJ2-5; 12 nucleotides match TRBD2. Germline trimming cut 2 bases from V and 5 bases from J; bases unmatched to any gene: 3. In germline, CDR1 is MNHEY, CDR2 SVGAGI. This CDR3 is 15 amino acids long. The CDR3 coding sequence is TGTGCCAGCAGTTACCTTCTAGCGGGAGGGGAGACCCAGTACTTC. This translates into CASSYLLAGGETQYF.

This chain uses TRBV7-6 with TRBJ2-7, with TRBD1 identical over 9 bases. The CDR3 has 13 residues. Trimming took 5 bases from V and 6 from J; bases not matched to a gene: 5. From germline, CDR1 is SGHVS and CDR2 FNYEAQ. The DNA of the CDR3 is TGTGCCAGCAGCCCCGGGACAGGGACCGAGCAGTACTTC. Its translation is CASSPGTGTEQYF.

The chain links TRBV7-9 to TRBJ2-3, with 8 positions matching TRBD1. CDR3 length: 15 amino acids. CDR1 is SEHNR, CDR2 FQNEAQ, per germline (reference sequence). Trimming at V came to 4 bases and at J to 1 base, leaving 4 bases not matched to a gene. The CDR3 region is CASSSTGDRTDTQYF. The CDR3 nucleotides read TGTGCCAGCAGCTCGACAGGGGACCGCACAGATACGCAGTATTTT.

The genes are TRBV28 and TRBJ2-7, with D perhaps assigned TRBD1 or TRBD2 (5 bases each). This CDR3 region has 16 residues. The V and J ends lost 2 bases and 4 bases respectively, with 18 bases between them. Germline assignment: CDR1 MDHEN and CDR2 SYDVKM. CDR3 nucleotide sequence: TGTGCCAGCAGTTTAGGAAGGGACGCCAGTTTGTACGAGCAGTACTTC. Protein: CASSLGRDASLYEQYF.

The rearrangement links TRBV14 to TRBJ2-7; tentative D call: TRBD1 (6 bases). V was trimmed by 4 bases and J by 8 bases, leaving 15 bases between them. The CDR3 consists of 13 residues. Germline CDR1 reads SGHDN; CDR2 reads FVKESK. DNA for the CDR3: TGTGCCAGCAGCCGGGACATCCGAGGCCAGCAGTACTTC. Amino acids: CASSRDIRGQQYF.

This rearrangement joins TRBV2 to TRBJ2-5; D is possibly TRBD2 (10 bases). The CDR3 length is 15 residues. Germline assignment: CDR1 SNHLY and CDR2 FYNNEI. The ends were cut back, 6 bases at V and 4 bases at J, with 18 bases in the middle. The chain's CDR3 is CASRTSGTGLETQYF. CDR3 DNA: TGTGCCAGCAGAACTAGCGGGACAGGGCTAGAGACCCAGTACTTC.

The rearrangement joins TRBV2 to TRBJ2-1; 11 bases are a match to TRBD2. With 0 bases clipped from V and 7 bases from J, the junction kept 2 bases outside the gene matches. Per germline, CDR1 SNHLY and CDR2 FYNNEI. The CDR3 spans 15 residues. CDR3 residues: CASSEAGLAVNEQFF. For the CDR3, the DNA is TGTGCCAGCAGTGAAGCGGGACTAGCGGTTAATGAGCAGTTCTTC.

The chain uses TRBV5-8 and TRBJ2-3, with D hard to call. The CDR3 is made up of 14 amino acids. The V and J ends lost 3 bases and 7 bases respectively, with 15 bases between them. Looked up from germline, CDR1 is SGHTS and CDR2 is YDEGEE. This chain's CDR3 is CASSSTRSSYTQYF. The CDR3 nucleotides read TGTGCCAGCAGCTCCACCCGGTCCTCCTATACGCAGTATTTT.

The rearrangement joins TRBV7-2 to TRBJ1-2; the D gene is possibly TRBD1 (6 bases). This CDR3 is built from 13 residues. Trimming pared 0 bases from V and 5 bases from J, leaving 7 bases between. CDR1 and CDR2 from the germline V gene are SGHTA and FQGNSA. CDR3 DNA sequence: TGTGCCAGCAGCTTAGCCGGACAGTATGGCTACACCTTC. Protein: CASSLAGQYGYTF. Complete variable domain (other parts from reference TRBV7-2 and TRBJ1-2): GAGVSQSPSNKVTEKGKDVELRCDPISGHTALYWYRQSLGQGLEFLIYFQGNSAPDKSGLPSDRFSAERTGGSVSTLTIQRTQQEDSAVYLCASSLAGQYGYTFGSGTRLTVV.

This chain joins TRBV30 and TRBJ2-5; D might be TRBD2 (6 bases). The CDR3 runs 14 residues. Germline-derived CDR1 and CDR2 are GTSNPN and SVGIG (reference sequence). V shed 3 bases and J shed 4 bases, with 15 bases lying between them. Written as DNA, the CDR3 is TGTGCCTGGAGGGGAGGTGTCTGGGGAGAGACCCAGTACTTC. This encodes CAWRGGVWGETQYF.

CDR3 amino acids: CSVVQGYSGNTIYF. The CDR3 nucleotides read TGCAGCGTTGTACAGGGCTACTCTGGAAACACCATATATTTT. The gene calls are TRBV29-1 and TRBJ1-3, with D perhaps TRBD1 (6 bases). The germline V and J ends were trimmed by 4 bases and 0 bases, with 10 bases remaining between them. Germline V gives CDR1 SQVTM, CDR2 ANQGSEA. The CDR3 is 14 residues long.

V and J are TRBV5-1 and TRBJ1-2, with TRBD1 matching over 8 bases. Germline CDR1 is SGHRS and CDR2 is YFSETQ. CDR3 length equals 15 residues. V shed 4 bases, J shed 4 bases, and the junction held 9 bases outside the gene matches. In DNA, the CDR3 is TGCGCCAGCAGCCGCGAAACTACAGGGGGCTATGGCTACACCTTC. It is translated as CASSRETTGGYGYTF.

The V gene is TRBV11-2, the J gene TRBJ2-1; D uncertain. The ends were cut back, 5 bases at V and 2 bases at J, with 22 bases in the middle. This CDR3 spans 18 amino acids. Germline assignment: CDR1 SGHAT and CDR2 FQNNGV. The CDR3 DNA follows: TGTGCCAGCAGCGACCCCGGGTCTGCGGAAAACCCCTACAATGAGCAGTTCTTC. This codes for CASSDPGSAENPYNEQFF.

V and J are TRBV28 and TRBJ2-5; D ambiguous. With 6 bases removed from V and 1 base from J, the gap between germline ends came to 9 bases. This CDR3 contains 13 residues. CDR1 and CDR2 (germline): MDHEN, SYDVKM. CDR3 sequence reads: CASSSQVQETQYF. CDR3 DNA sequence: TGTGCCAGCAGCTCCCAGGTCCAAGAGACCCAGTACTTC.

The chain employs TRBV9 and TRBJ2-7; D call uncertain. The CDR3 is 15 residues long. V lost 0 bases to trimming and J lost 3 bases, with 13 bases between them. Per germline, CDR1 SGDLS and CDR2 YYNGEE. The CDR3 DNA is TGTGCCAGCAGCGTAGCAGGCAGCTTACTCTACGAGCAGTACTTC. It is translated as CASSVAGSLLYEQYF.

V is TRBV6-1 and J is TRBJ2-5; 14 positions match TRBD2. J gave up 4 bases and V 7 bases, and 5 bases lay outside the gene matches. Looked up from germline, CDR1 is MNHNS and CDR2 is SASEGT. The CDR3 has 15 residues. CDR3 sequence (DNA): TGTGCCAGCAACAGCGGACTAGCGGGAGGAGAGACCCAGTACTTC. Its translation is CASNSGLAGGETQYF.

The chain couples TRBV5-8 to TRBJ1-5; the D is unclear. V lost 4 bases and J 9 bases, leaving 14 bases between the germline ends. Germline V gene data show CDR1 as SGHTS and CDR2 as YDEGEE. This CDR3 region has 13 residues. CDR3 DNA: TGTGCCAGCAGCAACTTCCAGATGAGGCCCCAGCATTTT. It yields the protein CASSNFQMRPQHF.